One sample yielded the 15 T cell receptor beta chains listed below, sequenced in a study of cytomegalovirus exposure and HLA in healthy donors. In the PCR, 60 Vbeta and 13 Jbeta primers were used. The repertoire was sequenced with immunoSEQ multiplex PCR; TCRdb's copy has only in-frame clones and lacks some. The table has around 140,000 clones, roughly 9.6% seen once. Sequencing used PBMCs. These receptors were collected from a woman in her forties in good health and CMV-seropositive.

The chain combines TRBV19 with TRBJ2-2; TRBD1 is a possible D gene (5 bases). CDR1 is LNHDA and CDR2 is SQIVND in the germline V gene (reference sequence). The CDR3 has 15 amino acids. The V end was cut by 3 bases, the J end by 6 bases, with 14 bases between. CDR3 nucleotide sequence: TGTGCCAGTAGTATCATCCAGGGTGGGGCCGGGGAGCTGTTTTTT. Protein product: CASSIIQGGAGELFF. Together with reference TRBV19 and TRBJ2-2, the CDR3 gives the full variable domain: DGGITQSPKYLFRKEGQNVTLSCEQNLNHDAMYWYRQDPGQGLRLIYYSQIVNDFQKGDIAEGYSVSREKKESFPLTVTSAQKNPTAFYLCASSIIQGGAGELFFGEGSRLTVL.

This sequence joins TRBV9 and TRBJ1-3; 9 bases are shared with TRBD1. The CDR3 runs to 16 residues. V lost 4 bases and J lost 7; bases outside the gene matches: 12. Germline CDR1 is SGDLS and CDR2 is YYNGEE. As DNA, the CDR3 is TGTGCCAGCAGCCCGGGCACCGGGACAGGGCTCAACACCATATATTTT. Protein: CASSPGTGTGLNTIYF.

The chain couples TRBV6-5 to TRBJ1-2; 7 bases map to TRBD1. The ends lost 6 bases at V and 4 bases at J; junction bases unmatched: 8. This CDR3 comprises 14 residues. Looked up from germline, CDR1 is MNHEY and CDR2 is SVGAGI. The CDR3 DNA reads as TGTGCCAGCAGAAAGGGGGCAGGGGGCTATGGCTACACCTTC. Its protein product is CASRKGAGGYGYTF.

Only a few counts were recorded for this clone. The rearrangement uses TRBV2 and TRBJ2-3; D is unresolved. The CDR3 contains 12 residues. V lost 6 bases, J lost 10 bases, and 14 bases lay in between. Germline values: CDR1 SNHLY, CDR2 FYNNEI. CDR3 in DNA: TGTGCCAGCAGCCAGCCGACTCCCGCGCAGTATTTT. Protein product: CASSQPTPAQYF.

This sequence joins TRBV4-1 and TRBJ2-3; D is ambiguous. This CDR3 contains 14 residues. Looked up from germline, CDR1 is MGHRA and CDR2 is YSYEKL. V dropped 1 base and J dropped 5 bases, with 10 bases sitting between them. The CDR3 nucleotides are TGCGCCAGCAGCCAAGCACTTCGCGGAGATACGCAGTATTTT. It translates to CASSQALRGDTQYF.

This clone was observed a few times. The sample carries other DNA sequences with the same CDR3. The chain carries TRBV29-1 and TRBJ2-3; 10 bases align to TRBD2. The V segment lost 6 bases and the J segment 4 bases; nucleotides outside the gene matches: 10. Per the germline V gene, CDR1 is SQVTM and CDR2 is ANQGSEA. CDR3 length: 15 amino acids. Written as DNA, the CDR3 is TGCAGCGTCCTTGGGACTAGCGAAAGTCCAGATACGCAGTATTTT. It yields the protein CSVLGTSESPDTQYF.

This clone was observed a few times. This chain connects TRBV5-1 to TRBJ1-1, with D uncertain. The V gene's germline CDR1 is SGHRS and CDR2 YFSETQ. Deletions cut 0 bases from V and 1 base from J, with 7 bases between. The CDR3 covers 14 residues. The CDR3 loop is CASSLGQENTEAFF. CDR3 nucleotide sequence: TGCGCCAGCAGCTTGGGGCAGGAGAACACTGAAGCTTTCTTT.

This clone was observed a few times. In nucleotides, the CDR3 is TGTGCAAGTCGCTTAGCTCCGGGACAGGGTCGAGTAGCCGGGGAGCTGTTTTTT. Translated, it gives CASRLAPGQGRVAGELFF. This chain connects TRBV12-2 to TRBJ2-2; the DNA was not compared with TRBD1, the D call given in the table. TRBV12-2 is a known pseudogene. The length of the CDR3 is 18 residues.

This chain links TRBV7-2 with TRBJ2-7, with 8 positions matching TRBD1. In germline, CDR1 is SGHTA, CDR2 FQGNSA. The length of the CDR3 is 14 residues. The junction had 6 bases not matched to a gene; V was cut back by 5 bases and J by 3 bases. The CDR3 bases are TGTGCCAGCAGCCCCCGGGACAGGATCTACGAGCAGTACTTC. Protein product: CASSPRDRIYEQYF.

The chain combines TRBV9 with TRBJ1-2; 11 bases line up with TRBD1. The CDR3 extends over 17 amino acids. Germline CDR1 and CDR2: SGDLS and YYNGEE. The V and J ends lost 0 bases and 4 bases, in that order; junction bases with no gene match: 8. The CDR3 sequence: CASSVGGQGAGSYGYTF. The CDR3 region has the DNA TGTGCCAGCAGCGTAGGAGGACAGGGGGCTGGTAGCTATGGCTACACCTTC.

CDR3 DNA sequence: TGTGCCAGCAGCTTGGGGCCGGCGGGGGGGCCGGGCGAGCAGTACTTC. Translated, it gives CASSLGPAGGPGEQYF. The chain uses TRBV5-6 and TRBJ2-7; 9 bases are a match to TRBD2. With 0 bases clipped from V and 6 bases from J, the junction kept 10 bases outside the gene matches. The CDR3 contains 16 residues. Per the germline V gene, CDR1 is SGHDT and CDR2 is YYEEEE.

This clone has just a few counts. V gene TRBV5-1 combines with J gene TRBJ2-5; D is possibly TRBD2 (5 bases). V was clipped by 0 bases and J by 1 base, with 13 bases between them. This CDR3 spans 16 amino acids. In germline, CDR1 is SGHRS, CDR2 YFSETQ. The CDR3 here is CASSLGGGSGQETQYF. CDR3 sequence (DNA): TGCGCCAGCAGCTTGGGTGGAGGTAGTGGCCAAGAGACCCAGTACTTC. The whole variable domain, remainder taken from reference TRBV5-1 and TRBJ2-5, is KAGVTQTPRYLIKTRGQQVTLSCSPISGHRSVSWYQQTPGQGLQFLFEYFSETQRNKGNFPGRFSGRQFSNSRSEMNVSTLELGDSALYLCASSLGGGSGQETQYFGPGTRLLVL.

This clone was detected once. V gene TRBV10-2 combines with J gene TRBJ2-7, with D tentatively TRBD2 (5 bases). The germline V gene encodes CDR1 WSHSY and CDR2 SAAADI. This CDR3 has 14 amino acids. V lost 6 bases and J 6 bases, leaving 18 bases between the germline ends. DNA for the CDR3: TGCGCCAGCAGAGCGGCCCTGGCGGTATCCGAGCAGTACTTC. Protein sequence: CASRAALAVSEQYF.

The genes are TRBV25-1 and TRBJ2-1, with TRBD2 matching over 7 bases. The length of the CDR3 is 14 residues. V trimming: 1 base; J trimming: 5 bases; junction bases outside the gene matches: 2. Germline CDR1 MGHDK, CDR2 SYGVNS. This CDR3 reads CASSEWGGDNEQFF. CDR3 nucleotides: TGTGCCAGCAGTGAATGGGGAGGGGACAATGAGCAGTTCTTC.

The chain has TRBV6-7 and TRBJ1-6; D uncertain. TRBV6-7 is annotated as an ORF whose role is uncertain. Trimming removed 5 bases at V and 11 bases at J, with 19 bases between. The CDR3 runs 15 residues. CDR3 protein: CASSRLSRPKPPLHF. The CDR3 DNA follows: TGTGCCAGCAGTCGCCTGAGCAGGCCTAAGCCACCCCTCCACTTT.